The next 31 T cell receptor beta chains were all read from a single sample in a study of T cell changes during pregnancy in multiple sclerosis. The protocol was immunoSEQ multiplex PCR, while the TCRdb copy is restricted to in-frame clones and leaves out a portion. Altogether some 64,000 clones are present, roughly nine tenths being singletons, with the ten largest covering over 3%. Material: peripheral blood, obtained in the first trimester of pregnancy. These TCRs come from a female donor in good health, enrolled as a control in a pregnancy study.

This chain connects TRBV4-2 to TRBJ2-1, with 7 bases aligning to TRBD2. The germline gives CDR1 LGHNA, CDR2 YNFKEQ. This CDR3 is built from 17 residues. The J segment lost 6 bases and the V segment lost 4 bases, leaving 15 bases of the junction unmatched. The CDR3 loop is CASSLGGRGEPSNEQFF. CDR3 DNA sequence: TGTGCCAGCAGCCTTGGAGGGAGGGGCGAGCCCTCCAATGAGCAGTTCTTC.

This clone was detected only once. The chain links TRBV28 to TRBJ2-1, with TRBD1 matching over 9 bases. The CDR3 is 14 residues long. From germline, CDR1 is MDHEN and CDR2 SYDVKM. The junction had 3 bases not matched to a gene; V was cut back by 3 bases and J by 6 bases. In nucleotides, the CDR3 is TGTGCCAGCAGTTTGGACAGGGGAGGCAATGAGCAGTTCTTC. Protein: CASSLDRGGNEQFF.

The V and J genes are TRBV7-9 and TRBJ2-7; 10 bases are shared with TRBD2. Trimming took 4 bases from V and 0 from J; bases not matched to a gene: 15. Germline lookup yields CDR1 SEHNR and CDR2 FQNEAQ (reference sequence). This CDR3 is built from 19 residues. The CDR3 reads CASSSNRPSGSPLSYEQYF. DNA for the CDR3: TGTGCCAGCAGCTCGAATCGGCCTAGCGGGAGTCCTCTCTCCTACGAGCAGTACTTC.

CDR3 protein: CASSQDRQGNTEAFF. CDR3 bases: TGCGCCAGCAGCCAAGACCGGCAGGGGAACACTGAAGCTTTCTTT. The rearrangement uses TRBV4-3 and TRBJ1-1, with a weak D call TRBD1 (5 bases). Germline V lookup: CDR1 LGHNA, CDR2 YSLEER. The CDR3 covers 15 residues. V gave up 0 bases and J gave up 1 base, with 9 bases separating them.

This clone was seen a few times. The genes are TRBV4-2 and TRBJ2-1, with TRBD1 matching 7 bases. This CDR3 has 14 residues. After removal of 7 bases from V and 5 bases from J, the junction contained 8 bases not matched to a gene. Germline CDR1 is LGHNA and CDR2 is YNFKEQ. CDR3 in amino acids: CASTSGGDHNEQFF. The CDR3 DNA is TGTGCCAGCACCTCAGGGGGAGACCACAATGAGCAGTTCTTC.

In DNA, the CDR3 is TGTGCCAGCAGCGGGCGGGACAGGGGAGTAGGAGAGACCCAGTACTTC. It specifies CASSGRDRGVGETQYF. The V and J genes are TRBV13 and TRBJ2-5; 10 bases match TRBD1. The germline V gene has CDR1 PRHDT and CDR2 FYEKMQ (reference sequence). This CDR3 region has 16 residues. Trimming took 5 bases from V and 4 from J; bases not matched to a gene: 10. Using reference TRBV13 and TRBJ2-5 for the parts outside the CDR3, the full variable domain is AAGVIQSPRHLIKEKRETATLKCYPIPRHDTVYWYQQGPGQDPQFLISFYEKMQSDKGSIPDRFSAQQFSDYHSELNMSSLELGDSALYFCASSGRDRGVGETQYFGPGTRLLVL.

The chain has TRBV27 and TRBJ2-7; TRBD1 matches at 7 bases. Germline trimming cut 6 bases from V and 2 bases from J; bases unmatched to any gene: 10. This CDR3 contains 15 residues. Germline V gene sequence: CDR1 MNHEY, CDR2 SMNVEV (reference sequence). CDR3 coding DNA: TGTGCCAGCAGCTTACAGGGGTCTCTCCCCTACGAGCAGTACTTC. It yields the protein CASSLQGSLPYEQYF.

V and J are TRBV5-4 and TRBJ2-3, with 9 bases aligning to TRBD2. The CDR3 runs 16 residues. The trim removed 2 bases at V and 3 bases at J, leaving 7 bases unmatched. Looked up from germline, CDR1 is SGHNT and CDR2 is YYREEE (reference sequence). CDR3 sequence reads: CASSFPGLAGTDTQYF. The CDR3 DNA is TGTGCCAGCAGCTTTCCGGGACTAGCCGGAACAGATACGCAGTATTTT.

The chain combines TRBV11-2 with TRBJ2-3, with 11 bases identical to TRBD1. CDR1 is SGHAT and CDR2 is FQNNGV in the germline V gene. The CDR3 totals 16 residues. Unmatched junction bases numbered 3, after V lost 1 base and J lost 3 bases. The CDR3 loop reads CASSLVGTGGTDTQYF. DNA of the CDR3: TGTGCCAGCAGCTTAGTCGGGACAGGGGGGACAGATACGCAGTATTTT.

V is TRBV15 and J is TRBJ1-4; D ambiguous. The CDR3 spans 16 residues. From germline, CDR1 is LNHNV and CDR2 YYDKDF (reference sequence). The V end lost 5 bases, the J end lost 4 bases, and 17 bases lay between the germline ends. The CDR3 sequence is CATSGLRNRDNEKLFF. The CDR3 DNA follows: TGTGCCACCAGCGGACTTAGGAACAGAGATAATGAAAAACTGTTTTTT. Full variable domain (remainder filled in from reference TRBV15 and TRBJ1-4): DAMVIQNPRYQVTQFGKPVTLSCSQTLNHNVMYWYQQKSSQAPKLLFHYYDKDFNNEADTPDNFQSRRPNTSFCFLDIRSPGLGDTAMYLCATSGLRNRDNEKLFFGSGTQLSVL.

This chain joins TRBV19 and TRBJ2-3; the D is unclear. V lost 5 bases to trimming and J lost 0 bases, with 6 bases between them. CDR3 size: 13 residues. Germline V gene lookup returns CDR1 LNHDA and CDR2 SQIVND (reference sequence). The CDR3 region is CASSVTSTDTQYF. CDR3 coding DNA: TGTGCCAGTAGTGTGACTAGCACAGATACGCAGTATTTT.

CDR3 nucleotides: TGTGCCAGCAGCTCTGTAACGGGAACCTACGAGCAGTACTTC. Its protein product is CASSSVTGTYEQYF. V gene TRBV7-2 combines with J gene TRBJ2-7, with D maybe TRBD2 (5 bases). In germline, CDR1 is SGHTA, CDR2 FQGNSA. The CDR3 is 14 amino acids. Deletions cut 4 bases from V and 2 bases from J, with 12 bases between.

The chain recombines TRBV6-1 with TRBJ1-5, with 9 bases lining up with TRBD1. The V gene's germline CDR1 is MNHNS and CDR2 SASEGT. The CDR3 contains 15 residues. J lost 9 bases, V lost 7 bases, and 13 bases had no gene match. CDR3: CASNQRQGDDRPQHF. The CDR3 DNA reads TGTGCCAGCAATCAAAGACAGGGGGACGATCGGCCCCAGCATTTT.

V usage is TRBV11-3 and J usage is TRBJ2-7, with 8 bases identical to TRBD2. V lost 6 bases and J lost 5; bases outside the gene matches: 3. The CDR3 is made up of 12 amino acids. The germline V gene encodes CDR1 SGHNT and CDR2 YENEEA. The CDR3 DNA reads TGTGCCAGCAGGAAGCGGGAGAACGAGCAGTACTTC. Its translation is CASRKRENEQYF.

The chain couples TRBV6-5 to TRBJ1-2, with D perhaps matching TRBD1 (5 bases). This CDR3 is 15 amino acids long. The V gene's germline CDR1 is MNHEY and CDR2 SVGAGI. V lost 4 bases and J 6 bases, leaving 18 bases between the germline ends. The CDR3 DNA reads TGTGCCAGCAGTTGGGCCGGGACGGGGGTTAATGGCTACACCTTC. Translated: CASSWAGTGVNGYTF.

The CDR3 bases are TGTGCCAGCAGCTTTTATCTGGGGCAGGGGGATCAGCCCCAGCATTTT. Translating it yields CASSFYLGQGDQPQHF. The rearrangement uses TRBV7-2 and TRBJ1-5; TRBD1 agrees at 7 bases. Germline CDR1 SGHTA, CDR2 FQGNSA. The CDR3 is made up of 16 amino acids. The ends lost 3 bases at V and 5 bases at J; junction bases unmatched: 10.

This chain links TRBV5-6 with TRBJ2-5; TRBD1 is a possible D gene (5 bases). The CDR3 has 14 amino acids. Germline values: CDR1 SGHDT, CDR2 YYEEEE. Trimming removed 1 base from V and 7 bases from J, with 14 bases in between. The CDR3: CASSLTGAKGTQYF. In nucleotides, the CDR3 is TGTGCCAGCAGCTTGACTGGGGCGAAAGGGACCCAGTACTTC. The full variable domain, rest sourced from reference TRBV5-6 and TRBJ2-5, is DAGVTQSPTHLIKTRGQQVTLRCSPKSGHDTVSWYQQALGQGPQFIFQYYEEEERQRGNFPDRFSGHQFPNYSSELNVNALLLGDSALYLCASSLTGAKGTQYFGPGTRLLVL.

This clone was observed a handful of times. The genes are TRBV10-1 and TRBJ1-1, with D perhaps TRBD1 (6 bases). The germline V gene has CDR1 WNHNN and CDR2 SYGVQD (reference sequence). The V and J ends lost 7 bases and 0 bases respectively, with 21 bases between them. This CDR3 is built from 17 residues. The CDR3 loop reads CASILLMSTGLNTEAFF. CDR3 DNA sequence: TGCGCCAGCATCTTATTAATGTCGACAGGATTGAACACTGAAGCTTTCTTT.

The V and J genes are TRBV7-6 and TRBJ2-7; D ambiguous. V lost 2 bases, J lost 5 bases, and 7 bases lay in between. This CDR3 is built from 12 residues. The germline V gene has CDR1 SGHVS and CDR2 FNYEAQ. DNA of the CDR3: TGTGCCAGCAGCTTATATCGAGACGAGCAGTACTTC. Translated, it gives CASSLYRDEQYF. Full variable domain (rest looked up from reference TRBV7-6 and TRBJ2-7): GAGVSQSPRYKVTKRGQDVALRCDPISGHVSLYWYRQALGQGPEFLTYFNYEAQQDKSGLPNDRFSAERPEGSISTLTIQRTEQRDSAMYRCASSLYRDEQYFGPGTRLTVT.

DNA for the CDR3: TGTGCCAGCAGCCTACTCCGGGGACTAGCGGGAGTGGGAAGCTCCTACAATGAGCAGTTCTTC. Amino acid sequence: CASSLLRGLAGVGSSYNEQFF. This rearrangement joins TRBV14 to TRBJ2-1, with TRBD2 identical over 14 bases. The CDR3 has 21 residues. With V trimmed by 4 bases and J by 0 bases, 14 bases remained unmatched. Germline-derived CDR1 and CDR2 are SGHDN and FVKESK.

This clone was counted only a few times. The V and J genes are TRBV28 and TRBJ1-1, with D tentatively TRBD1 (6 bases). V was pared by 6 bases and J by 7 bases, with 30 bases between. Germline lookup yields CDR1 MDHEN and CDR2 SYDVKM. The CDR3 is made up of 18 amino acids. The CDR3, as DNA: TGTGCCAGCAGCCCATTGGGACAAGCAAGGCCCGGAACAGGTGAAGCTTTCTTT. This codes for CASSPLGQARPGTGEAFF. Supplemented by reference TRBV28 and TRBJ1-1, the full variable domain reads DVKVTQSSRYLVKRTGEKVFLECVQDMDHENMFWYRQDPGLGLRLIYFSYDVKMKEKGDIPEGYSVSREKKERFSLILESASTNQTSMYLCASSPLGQARPGTGEAFFGQGTRLTVV.

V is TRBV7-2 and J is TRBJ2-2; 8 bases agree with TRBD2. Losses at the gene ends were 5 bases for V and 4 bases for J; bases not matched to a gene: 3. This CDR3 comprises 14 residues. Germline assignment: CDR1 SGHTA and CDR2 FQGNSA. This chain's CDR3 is CASSRGLATGELFF. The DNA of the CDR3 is TGTGCCAGCAGCCGCGGACTAGCCACCGGGGAGCTGTTTTTT.

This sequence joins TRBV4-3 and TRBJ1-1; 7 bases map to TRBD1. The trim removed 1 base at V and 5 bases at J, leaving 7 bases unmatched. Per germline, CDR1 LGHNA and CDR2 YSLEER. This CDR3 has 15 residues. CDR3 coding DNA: TGCGCCAGCAGCCAAGCCAGGGGGTCGGGGACTGAAGCTTTCTTT. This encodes CASSQARGSGTEAFF.

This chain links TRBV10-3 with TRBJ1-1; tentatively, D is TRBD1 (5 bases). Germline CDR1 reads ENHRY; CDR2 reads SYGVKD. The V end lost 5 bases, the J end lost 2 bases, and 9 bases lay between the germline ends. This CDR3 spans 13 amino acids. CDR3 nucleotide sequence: TGTGCCATCAGTCTCGACAGTAACACTGAAGCTTTCTTT. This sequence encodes CAISLDSNTEAFF.

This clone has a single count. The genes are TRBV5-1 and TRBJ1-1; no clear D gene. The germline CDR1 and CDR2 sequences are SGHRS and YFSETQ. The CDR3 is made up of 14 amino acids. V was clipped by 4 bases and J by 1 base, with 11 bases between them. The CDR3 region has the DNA TGCGCCAGCAGCCCTTATCGGGGGAACACTGAAGCTTTCTTT. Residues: CASSPYRGNTEAFF.

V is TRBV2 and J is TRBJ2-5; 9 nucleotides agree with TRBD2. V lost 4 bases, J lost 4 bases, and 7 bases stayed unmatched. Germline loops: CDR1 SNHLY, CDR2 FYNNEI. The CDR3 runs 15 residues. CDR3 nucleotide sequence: TGTGCCAGCAGTGGGACTAGCGTCTCGAGAGAGACCCAGTACTTC. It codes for CASSGTSVSRETQYF.

The CDR3 nucleotides read TGTGCCAGCAGCTCCGACTATGAAAAACTGTTTTTT. This gives the protein CASSSDYEKLFF. This sequence joins TRBV7-9 and TRBJ1-4; D is unclear. Germline values: CDR1 SEHNR, CDR2 FQNEAQ (reference sequence). CDR3 size: 12 residues. The germline V and J ends were trimmed by 4 bases and 6 bases, with 6 bases remaining between them.

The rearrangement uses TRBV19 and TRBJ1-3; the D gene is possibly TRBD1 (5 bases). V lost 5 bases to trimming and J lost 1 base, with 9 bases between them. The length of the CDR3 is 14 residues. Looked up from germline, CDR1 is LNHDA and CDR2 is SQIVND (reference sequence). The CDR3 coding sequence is TGTGCCAGTAGTTCCGGGGGTTCTGGAAACACCATATATTTT. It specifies CASSSGGSGNTIYF.

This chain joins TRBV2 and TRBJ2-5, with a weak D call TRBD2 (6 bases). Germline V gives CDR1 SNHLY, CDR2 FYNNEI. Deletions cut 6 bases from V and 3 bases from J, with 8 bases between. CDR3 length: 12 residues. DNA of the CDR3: TGTGCCAGCAGCATAGCGGAAGAGACCCAGTACTTC. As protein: CASSIAEETQYF.

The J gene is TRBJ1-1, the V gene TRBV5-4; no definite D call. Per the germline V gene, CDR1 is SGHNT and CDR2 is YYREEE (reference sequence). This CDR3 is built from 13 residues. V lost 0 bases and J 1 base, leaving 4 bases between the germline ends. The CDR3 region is CASSLAKNTEAFF. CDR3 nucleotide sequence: TGTGCCAGCAGCTTGGCCAAGAACACTGAAGCTTTCTTT.

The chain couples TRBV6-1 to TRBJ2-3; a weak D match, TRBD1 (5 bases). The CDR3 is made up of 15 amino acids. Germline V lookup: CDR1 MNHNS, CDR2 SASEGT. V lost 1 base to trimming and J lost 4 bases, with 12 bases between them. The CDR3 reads CASSEGWGSSDTQYF. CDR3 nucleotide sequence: TGTGCCAGCAGTGAAGGATGGGGCTCCTCAGATACGCAGTATTTT.